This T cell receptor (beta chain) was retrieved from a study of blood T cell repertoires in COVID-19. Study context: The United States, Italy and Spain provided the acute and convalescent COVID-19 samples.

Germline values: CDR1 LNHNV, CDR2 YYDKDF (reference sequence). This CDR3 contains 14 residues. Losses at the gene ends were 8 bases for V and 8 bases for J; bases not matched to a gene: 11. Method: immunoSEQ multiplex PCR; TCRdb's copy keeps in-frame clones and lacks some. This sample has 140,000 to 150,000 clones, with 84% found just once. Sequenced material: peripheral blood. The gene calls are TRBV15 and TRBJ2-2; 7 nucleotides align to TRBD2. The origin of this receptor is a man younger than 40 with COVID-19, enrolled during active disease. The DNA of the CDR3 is TGTGCCACCCGTCGGGGGGTGTCCGGAGGGGAGCTGTTTTTT. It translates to CATRRGVSGGELFF.